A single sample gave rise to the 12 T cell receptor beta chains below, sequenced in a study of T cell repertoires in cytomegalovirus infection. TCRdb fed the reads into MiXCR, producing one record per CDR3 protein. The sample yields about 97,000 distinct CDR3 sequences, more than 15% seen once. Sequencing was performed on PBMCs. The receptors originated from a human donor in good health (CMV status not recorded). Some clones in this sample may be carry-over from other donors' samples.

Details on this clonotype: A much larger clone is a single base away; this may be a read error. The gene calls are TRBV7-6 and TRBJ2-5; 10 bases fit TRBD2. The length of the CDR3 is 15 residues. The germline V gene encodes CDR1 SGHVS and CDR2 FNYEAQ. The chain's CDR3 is CANSSTLAGEETQYF. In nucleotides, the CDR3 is TGTGCCAACAGCTCTACGCTAGCGGGGGAAGAGACCCAGTACTTC.

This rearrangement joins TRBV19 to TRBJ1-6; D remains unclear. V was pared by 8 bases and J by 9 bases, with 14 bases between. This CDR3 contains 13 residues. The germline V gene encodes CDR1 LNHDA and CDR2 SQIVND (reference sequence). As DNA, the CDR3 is TGTGCCAGTTCAGGCCACGGTCCTTCACCCCTCCACTTT. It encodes CASSGHGPSPLHF.

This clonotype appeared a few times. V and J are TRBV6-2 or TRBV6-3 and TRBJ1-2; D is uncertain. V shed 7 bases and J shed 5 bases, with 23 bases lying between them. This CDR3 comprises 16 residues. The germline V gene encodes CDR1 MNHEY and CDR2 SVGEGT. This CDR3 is CASNPHIDRILYGYTF. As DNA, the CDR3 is TGTGCCAGCAACCCGCACATTGACCGGATCTTATATGGCTACACCTTC.

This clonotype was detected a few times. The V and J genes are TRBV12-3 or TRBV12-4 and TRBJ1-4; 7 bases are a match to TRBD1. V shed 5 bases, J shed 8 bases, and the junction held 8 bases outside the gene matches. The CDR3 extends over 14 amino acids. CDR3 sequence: CASSPNGQAEKLFF. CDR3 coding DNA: TGTGCCAGCAGTCCCAACGGACAGGCCGAAAAACTGTTTTTT.

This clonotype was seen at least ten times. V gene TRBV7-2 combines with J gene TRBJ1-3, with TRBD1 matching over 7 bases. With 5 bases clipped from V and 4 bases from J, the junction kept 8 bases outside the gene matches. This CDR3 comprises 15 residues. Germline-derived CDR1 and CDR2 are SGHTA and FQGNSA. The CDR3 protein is CASSPSTGYGNTIYF. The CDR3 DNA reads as TGTGCCAGCAGCCCCTCGACAGGGTACGGAAACACCATATATTTT.

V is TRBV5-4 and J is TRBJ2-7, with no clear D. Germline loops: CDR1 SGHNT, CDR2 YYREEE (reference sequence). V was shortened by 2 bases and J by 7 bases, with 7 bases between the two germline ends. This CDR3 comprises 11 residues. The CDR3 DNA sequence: TGTGCCAGCAGCTTCGGTCGGGAGCAGTACTTC. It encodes CASSFGREQYF. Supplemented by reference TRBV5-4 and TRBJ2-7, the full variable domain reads ETGVTQSPTHLIKTRGQQVTLRCSSQSGHNTVSWYQQALGQGPQFIFQYYREEENGRGNFPPRFSGLQFPNYSSELNVNALELDDSALYLCASSFGREQYFGPGTRLTVT.

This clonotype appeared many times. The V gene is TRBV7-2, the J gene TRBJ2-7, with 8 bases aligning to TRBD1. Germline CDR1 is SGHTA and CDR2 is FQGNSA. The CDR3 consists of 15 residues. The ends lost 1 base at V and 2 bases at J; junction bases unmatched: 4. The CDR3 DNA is TGTGCCAGCAGCTTAGGGACAGGGCCTCCCTACGAGCAGTACTTC. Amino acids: CASSLGTGPPYEQYF.

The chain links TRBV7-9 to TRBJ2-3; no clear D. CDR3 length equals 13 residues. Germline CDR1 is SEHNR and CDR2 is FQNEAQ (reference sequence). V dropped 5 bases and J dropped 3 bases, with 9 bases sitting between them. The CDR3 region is CASSPPSTDTQYF. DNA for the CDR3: TGTGCCAGCAGCCCGCCCAGTACAGATACGCAGTATTTT.

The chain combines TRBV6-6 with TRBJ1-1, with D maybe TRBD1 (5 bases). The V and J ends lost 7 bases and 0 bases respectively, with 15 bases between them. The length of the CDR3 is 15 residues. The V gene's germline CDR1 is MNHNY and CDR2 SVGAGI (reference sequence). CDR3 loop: CASNEYRGMNTEAFF. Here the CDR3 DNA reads TGTGCCAGCAACGAGTACCGGGGGATGAACACTGAAGCTTTCTTT.

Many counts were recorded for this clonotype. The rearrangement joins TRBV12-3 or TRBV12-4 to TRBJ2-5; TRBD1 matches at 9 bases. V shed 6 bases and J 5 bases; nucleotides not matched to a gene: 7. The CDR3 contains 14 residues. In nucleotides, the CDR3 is TGTGCCAGCAGCCCCGGGACAGGGTTCGAGACCCAGTACTTC. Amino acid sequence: CASSPGTGFETQYF.

DNA of the CDR3: TGTGCCAGCGAAGAATCTCGTTTCTACGAGCAGTACTTC. Its translation is CASEESRFYEQYF. The chain combines TRBV19 with TRBJ2-7, with D hard to call. Germline V gene lookup returns CDR1 LNHDA and CDR2 SQIVND (reference sequence). This CDR3 is built from 13 residues. Trimming took off 9 bases at V and 3 bases at J, with 15 bases between the two ends.

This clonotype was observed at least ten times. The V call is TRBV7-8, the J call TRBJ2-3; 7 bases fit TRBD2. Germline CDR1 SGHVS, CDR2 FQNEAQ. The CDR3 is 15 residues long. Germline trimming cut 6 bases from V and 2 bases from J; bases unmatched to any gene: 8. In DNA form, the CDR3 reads TGTGCCAGCAGACGTACCGGGACTACCACAGATACGCAGTATTTT. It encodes CASRRTGTTTDTQYF.